This T cell receptor beta chain comes out of a study of blood T cell repertoires in COVID-19. In the study overall: Specimens from acute and convalescent COVID-19 originated in the United States, Italy and Spain.

V dropped 5 bases and J dropped 1 base, with 9 bases sitting between them. CDR1 is SGHAT, CDR2 FQNNGV, per germline. The CDR3 spans 13 residues. Comments on this clone: The sample holds other DNA sequences that translate to the same CDR3.

Some clones are missing from TCRdb's copy, which holds only in-frame ones; the method was immunoSEQ multiplex PCR. The table has 200,000 to 250,000 clones, roughly 87% seen once. Across about two dozen US areas, participants ranged in age from about 18 to 90 years. Clinical history reported by participants formed the basis on which cohorts were assigned. The receptor's source is a woman under 40 with acute COVID-19. This chain joins TRBV11-2 and TRBJ2-7; the D gene is possibly TRBD2 (6 bases). Sequencing input: PBMCs or T cells enriched from blood (not recorded which). The CDR3 sequence is CASSPGLSYEQYF. CDR3 DNA sequence: TGTGCCAGCAGCCCGGGACTTTCCTACGAGCAGTACTTC.